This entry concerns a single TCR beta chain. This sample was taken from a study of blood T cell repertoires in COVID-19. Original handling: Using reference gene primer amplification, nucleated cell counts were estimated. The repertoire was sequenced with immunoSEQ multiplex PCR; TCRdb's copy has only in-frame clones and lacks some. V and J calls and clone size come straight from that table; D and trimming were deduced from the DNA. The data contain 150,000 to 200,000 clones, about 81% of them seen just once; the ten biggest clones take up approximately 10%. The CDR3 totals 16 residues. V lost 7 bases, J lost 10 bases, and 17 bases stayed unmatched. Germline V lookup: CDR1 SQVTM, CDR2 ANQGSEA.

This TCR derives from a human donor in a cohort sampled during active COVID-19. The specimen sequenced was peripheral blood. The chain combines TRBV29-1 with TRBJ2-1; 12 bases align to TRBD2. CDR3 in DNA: TGCAGCGCCGAGGGGACCTCGGGACTAGCGGGTAACGAGCAGTTCTTC. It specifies CSAEGTSGLAGNEQFF.